This TCR beta chain was captured in a study of blood T cell repertoires in COVID-19. Across the study: Donors in the United States, Italy and Spain gave samples during acute or convalescent COVID-19.

The CDR3 extends over 14 amino acids. The J segment lost 2 bases and the V segment lost 3 bases, leaving 3 bases of the junction unmatched. The germline V gene encodes CDR1 SEHNR and CDR2 FQNEAQ (reference sequence). This table comes from immunoSEQ multiplex PCR, and its TCRdb copy is limited to in-frame clones, with some not included. This repertoire shows around 170,000 clones, 80% to 90% found once; its top ten account for around 8.6%. The chain is built from TRBV7-9 and TRBJ2-7; 8 bases line up with TRBD2. Sequenced input: peripheral blood. The sequence derives from a man aged 50 or older with active or convalescent COVID-19. The CDR3 loop is CASSFSGKTYEQYF. CDR3 DNA sequence: TGTGCCAGCAGCTTTAGCGGGAAAACCTACGAGCAGTACTTC.